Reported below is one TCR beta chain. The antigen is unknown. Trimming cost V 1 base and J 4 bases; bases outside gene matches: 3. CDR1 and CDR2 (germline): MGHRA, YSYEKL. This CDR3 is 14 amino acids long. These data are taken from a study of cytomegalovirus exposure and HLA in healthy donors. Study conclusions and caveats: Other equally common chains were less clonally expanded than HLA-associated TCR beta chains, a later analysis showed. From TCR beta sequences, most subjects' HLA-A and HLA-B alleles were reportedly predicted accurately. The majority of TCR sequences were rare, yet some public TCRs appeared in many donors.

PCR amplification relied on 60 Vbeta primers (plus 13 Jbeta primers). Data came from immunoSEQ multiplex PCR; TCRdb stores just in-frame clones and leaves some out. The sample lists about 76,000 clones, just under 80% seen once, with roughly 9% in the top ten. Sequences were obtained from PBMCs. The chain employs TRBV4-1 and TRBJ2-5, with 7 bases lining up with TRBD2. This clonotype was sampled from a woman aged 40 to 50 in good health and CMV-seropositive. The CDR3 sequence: CASSQGGGVETQYF. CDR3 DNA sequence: TGCGCCAGCAGCCAAGGGGGAGGGGTAGAGACCCAGTACTTC.